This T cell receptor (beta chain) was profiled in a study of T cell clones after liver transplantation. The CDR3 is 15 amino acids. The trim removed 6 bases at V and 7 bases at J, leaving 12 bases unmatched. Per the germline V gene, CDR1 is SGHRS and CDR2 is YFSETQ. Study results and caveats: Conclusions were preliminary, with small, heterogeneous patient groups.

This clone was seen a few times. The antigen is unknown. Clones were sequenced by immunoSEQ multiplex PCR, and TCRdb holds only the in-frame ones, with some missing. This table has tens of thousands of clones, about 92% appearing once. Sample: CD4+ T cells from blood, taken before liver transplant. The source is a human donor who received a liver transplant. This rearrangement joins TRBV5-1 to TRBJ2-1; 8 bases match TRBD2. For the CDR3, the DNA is TGCGCCAGCAACCCCTGGAGCGGGAGAGATAATGAGCAGTTCTTC. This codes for CASNPWSGRDNEQFF.